Listed here are 30 T cell receptor beta chains from one sample, sequenced in a study of T-cell memory formation after mild COVID-19. Using its own MiXCR run on the 5' RACE reads, TCRdb lists one record per CDR3 protein. There are 300,000 to 350,000 distinct CDR3 sequences in the sample; roughly 13% occur only once, and approximately 21% lies in the top ten. Sequenced sample: PBMCs or a T cell subset sorted from them (not recorded which). Source of these receptors: a man aged 18 to 29 who had mild COVID-19 (a few samples of this study predate the infection). Cell type and time point are not known.

A few counts support this clonotype. The chain carries TRBV20-1 and TRBJ2-7; TRBD2 is a possible D gene (5 bases). The germline gives CDR1 DFQATT, CDR2 SNEGSKA (reference sequence). The CDR3 is made up of 13 amino acids. The ends were cut back, 1 base at V and 2 bases at J, with 9 bases in the middle. The CDR3 nucleotides are TGCAGTGCTAGAGGAGGGTTGGCCTACGAGCAGTACTTC. This encodes CSARGGLAYEQYF.

This clonotype has only a few counts. This rearrangement joins TRBV4-2 to TRBJ1-2; the D gene is possibly TRBD1 (5 bases). The length of the CDR3 is 15 residues. The germline V gene has CDR1 LGHNA and CDR2 YNFKEQ. V was pared by 0 bases and J by 3 bases, with 11 bases between. The DNA of the CDR3 is TGTGCCAGCAGCCAAGATCTTGGGGGGGACTATGGCTACACCTTC. This gives the protein CASSQDLGGDYGYTF.

In its sample, this clonotype was seen a few times. The CDR3 bases are TGTGCCAGCAGACCGGGTCTTGTGGATAACTATGGCTACACCTTC. Protein sequence: CASRPGLVDNYGYTF. V is TRBV7-9 and J is TRBJ1-2; D not resolved. V gave up 6 bases and J gave up 1 base, with 15 bases separating them. CDR3 length equals 15 residues. Looked up from germline, CDR1 is SEHNR and CDR2 is FQNEAQ (reference sequence).

V usage is TRBV7-2 and J usage is TRBJ1-2; D call uncertain. V was cut by 0 bases and J by 2 bases, with 10 bases left in between. The germline gives CDR1 SGHTA, CDR2 FQGNSA. This CDR3 region has 15 residues. DNA of the CDR3: TGTGCCAGCAGCTTAGCTGTCGGACCCAACTATGGCTACACCTTC. This translates into CASSLAVGPNYGYTF. The full variable domain, in which reference TRBV7-2 and TRBJ1-2 provide the parts outside the CDR3, is GAGVSQSPSNKVTEKGKDVELRCDPISGHTALYWYRQSLGQGLEFLIYFQGNSAPDKSGLPSDRFSAERTGGSVSTLTIQRTQQEDSAVYLCASSLAVGPNYGYTFGSGTRLTVV.

V usage is TRBV24-1 and J usage is TRBJ1-2; tentative D call: TRBD1 (5 bases). The V gene lost 5 bases and the J gene lost 2 bases, with 11 bases spanning the gap. CDR3 size: 14 residues. Germline V gene lookup returns CDR1 KGHDR and CDR2 SFDVKD. The CDR3 coding sequence is TGTGCCACCAGTGGGGGGACCGGAAACTATGGCTACACCTTC. Translating it yields CATSGGTGNYGYTF.

This clonotype was counted a few times. The J gene is TRBJ2-6, the V gene TRBV4-3; no definite D call. V lost 0 bases to trimming and J lost 0 bases, with 6 bases between them. CDR1 is LGHNA and CDR2 is YSLEER in the germline V gene. CDR3 size: 16 residues. The CDR3 bases are TGCGCCAGCAGCCAAGATATGGGCTCTGGGGCCAACGTCCTGACTTTC. Protein product: CASSQDMGSGANVLTF.

A few counts support this clonotype. The chain combines TRBV20-1 with TRBJ2-1, with a possible D match to TRBD1 (5 bases). The V end lost 4 bases, the J end lost 1 base, and 11 bases lay between the germline ends. The CDR3 has 14 residues. CDR1 and CDR2 (germline): DFQATT, SNEGSKA (reference sequence). CDR3 amino acids: CSAMPGPSYNEQFF. DNA of the CDR3: TGCAGTGCTATGCCAGGGCCTTCCTACAATGAGCAGTTCTTC.

This clonotype was observed a few times. The genes are TRBV4-3 and TRBJ1-2; D ambiguous. This CDR3 is built from 16 residues. CDR1 is LGHNA and CDR2 is YSLEER in the germline V gene. The ends were cut back, 2 bases at V and 3 bases at J, with 16 bases in the middle. CDR3 in amino acids: CASSQSWGAPDYGYTF. CDR3 DNA sequence: TGCGCCAGCAGCCAATCCTGGGGTGCCCCGGACTATGGCTACACCTTC.

This clonotype was seen a few times. The genes are TRBV7-7 and TRBJ2-1; 8 positions agree with TRBD1. This CDR3 comprises 14 residues. After removal of 4 bases from V and 5 bases from J, the junction contained 4 bases not matched to a gene. CDR1 is SSHAT, CDR2 FNYEAQ, per germline (reference sequence). In nucleotides, the CDR3 is TGTGCCAGCAGCTCCCAGGGGGCAAACAATGAGCAGTTCTTC. It codes for CASSSQGANNEQFF.

This sequence joins TRBV27 and TRBJ1-3; the D is unclear. In germline, CDR1 is MNHEY, CDR2 SMNVEV (reference sequence). The CDR3 length is 17 residues. V was pared by 2 bases and J by 3 bases, with 17 bases between. CDR3 coding DNA: TGTGCCAGCAGTTTAGTCCTCGGCCGGGGTTTTGGAAACACCATATATTTT. Translated: CASSLVLGRGFGNTIYF.

The chain has TRBV4-1 and TRBJ2-1; 8 bases line up with TRBD2. V gave up 4 bases and J gave up 4 bases; unmatched junction bases: 9. From germline, CDR1 is MGHRA and CDR2 YSYEKL. The CDR3 is made up of 16 amino acids. The CDR3 spells CASSPRGAGEYNEQFF. The DNA for the CDR3 is TGCGCCAGCAGCCCGCGCGGAGCGGGGGAGTACAATGAGCAGTTCTTC.

This clonotype was picked up a small number of times. This chain connects TRBV9 to TRBJ1-6; TRBD1 might be the D (6 bases). This CDR3 spans 16 amino acids. V gave up 0 bases and J gave up 6 bases, with 13 bases separating them. In germline, CDR1 is SGDLS, CDR2 YYNGEE. In DNA, the CDR3 is TGTGCCAGCAGCGTAGGGCCCGGACAGAGTAATTCACCCCTCCACTTT. Its protein product is CASSVGPGQSNSPLHF.

This clonotype appeared a few times. The chain recombines TRBV6-2 or TRBV6-3 with TRBJ2-7; 8 positions match TRBD1. Germline V gene sequence: CDR1 MNHEY, CDR2 SVGEGT. The CDR3 runs to 11 residues. In DNA, the CDR3 is TGTGCCACCAGTACAGGGGGCGAGCAGTACGTC. Its translation: CATSTGGEQYV.

This clonotype appeared a few times. The rearrangement links TRBV29-1 to TRBJ2-5, with D uncertain. Germline V lookup: CDR1 SQVTM, CDR2 ANQGSEA. Trimming shortened V by 6 bases and J by 2 bases, and 13 bases separated the two germline ends. This CDR3 comprises 13 residues. In DNA form, the CDR3 reads TGCAGCGTGGCCCTGGTCATACAAGAGACCCAGTACTTC. It yields the protein CSVALVIQETQYF.

This chain links TRBV30 with TRBJ2-7; possibly TRBD1 for D (6 bases). Trimming shortened V by 5 bases and J by 4 bases, and 12 bases separated the two germline ends. This CDR3 has 12 residues. Germline V gene sequence: CDR1 GTSNPN, CDR2 SVGIG (reference sequence). The CDR3 spells CAWAGTTYEQYF. CDR3 coding DNA: TGTGCCTGGGCCGGGACAACTTACGAGCAGTACTTC.

The gene calls are TRBV6-2 or TRBV6-3 and TRBJ1-5, with TRBD1 identical over 7 bases. Germline-derived CDR1 and CDR2 are MNHEY and SVGEGT. Trimming removed 6 bases from V and 7 bases from J; junction bases left unmatched: 9. This CDR3 spans 14 amino acids. In DNA, the CDR3 is TGTGCCAGCAGGACGACAGGGACGGGGCAGCCCCAGCATTTT. This encodes CASRTTGTGQPQHF.

This clonotype has ten or more counts. The chain couples TRBV11-2 to TRBJ2-3; weak D call: TRBD2 (5 bases). Per the germline V gene, CDR1 is SGHAT and CDR2 is FQNNGV. This CDR3 is 16 amino acids long. Trimming stripped 4 bases from V and 1 base from J, with 15 bases between. CDR3 nucleotide sequence: TGTGCCAGCAGCTCCGCCCGGGGTCGAGGCACAGATACGCAGTATTTT. Amino acid sequence: CASSSARGRGTDTQYF.

This clonotype was seen ten or more times. The chain has TRBV5-1 and TRBJ2-1, with unresolved D. The CDR3 runs 12 residues. Germline assignment: CDR1 SGHRS and CDR2 YFSETQ. V dropped 0 bases and J dropped 8 bases, with 6 bases sitting between them. The CDR3: CASSLALDEQFF. The CDR3 nucleotides read TGCGCCAGCAGCTTGGCCCTGGATGAGCAGTTCTTC.

This clonotype was seen many times. The gene calls are TRBV29-1 and TRBJ2-1; D is perhaps TRBD1 (6 bases). This CDR3 contains 13 residues. The V and J ends lost 6 bases and 9 bases respectively, with 18 bases between them. The germline V gene has CDR1 SQVTM and CDR2 ANQGSEA. The CDR3 is CSVPRDTSGEQFF. CDR3 coding DNA: TGCAGCGTACCCCGGGACACCTCGGGTGAGCAGTTCTTC.

This chain uses TRBV27 with TRBJ2-2, with D tentatively TRBD1 (6 bases). V lost 6 bases to trimming and J lost 0 bases, with 14 bases between them. The CDR3 is made up of 16 amino acids. Germline V gene sequence: CDR1 MNHEY, CDR2 SMNVEV (reference sequence). CDR3 sequence (DNA): TGTGCCAGCAGCTTGGGGACACATTCGAACACCGGGGAGCTGTTTTTT. As protein: CASSLGTHSNTGELFF.

The V call is TRBV6-6, the J call TRBJ1-3; no definite D call. CDR1 and CDR2 from the germline V gene are MNHNY and SVGAGI (reference sequence). This CDR3 contains 15 residues. V was trimmed by 6 bases and J by 0 bases, leaving 12 bases between them. The CDR3, as DNA: TGTGCCAGCAGGGAGAGCACTCTCTCTGGAAACACCATATATTTT. This sequence encodes CASRESTLSGNTIYF.

The gene calls are TRBV4-2 and TRBJ2-1; 8 bases line up with TRBD2. Germline values: CDR1 LGHNA, CDR2 YNFKEQ. Trimming at V came to 4 bases and at J to 5 bases, leaving 7 bases not matched to a gene. The CDR3 is 15 residues long. The CDR3 DNA follows: TGTGCCAGCAGCCCTCGGGGGGGCCTGGACAATGAGCAGTTCTTC. It specifies CASSPRGGLDNEQFF.

This clonotype was seen at least ten times. A read error may account for a junction end that differs from germline. This chain connects TRBV7-2 to TRBJ2-1, with a tentative D call TRBD2 (6 bases). Germline V gene lookup returns CDR1 SGHTA and CDR2 FQGNSA. CDR3 length equals 12 residues. The DNA for the CDR3 is TGTGCCAGCAGCCAGAAAACTAGCCCAGCCCCCTTC. Its translation is CASSQKTSPAPF.

This chain uses TRBV4-1 with TRBJ2-5, with 11 bases aligning to TRBD1. This CDR3 has 16 amino acids. Germline CDR1 MGHRA, CDR2 YSYEKL. Germline trimming cut 4 bases from V and 1 base from J; bases unmatched to any gene: 5. Here the CDR3 DNA reads TGCGCCAGCAGCCCAGGGACAGGGGGTTCCCAAGAGACCCAGTACTTC. Translation gives CASSPGTGGSQETQYF.

At least ten counts were recorded for this clonotype. The J gene is TRBJ2-3, the V gene TRBV4-1, with D maybe TRBD1 (5 bases). CDR1 is MGHRA, CDR2 YSYEKL, per germline. The CDR3 runs 16 residues. The V gene lost 0 bases and the J gene lost 0 bases, with 10 bases spanning the gap. CDR3 amino acids: CASSQEGVPSTDTQYF. The DNA of the CDR3 is TGCGCCAGCAGCCAAGAAGGGGTTCCTAGCACAGATACGCAGTATTTT.

V is TRBV5-1 and J is TRBJ2-5; 7 bases align to TRBD1. The CDR3 is 15 residues long. Germline-derived CDR1 and CDR2 are SGHRS and YFSETQ. The trim removed 3 bases at V and 5 bases at J, leaving 10 bases unmatched. CDR3 DNA: TGCGCCAGCAGCTACGACAGGGTAATCGGGGAGACCCAGTACTTC. Translating it yields CASSYDRVIGETQYF.

Many counts were recorded for this clonotype. This chain links TRBV12-3 or TRBV12-4 with TRBJ2-2, with D unclear. V was shortened by 1 base and J by 7 bases, with 4 bases between the two germline ends. This CDR3 comprises 12 residues. CDR3 amino acids: CASSLGFGELFF. In DNA, the CDR3 is TGTGCCAGCAGTTTAGGTTTCGGGGAGCTGTTTTTT.

The rearrangement uses TRBV12-3 or TRBV12-4 and TRBJ2-3; D remains unclear. The CDR3 runs 15 residues. V shed 5 bases and J shed 2 bases, with 14 bases lying between them. DNA of the CDR3: TGTGCCAGCAGTGAACGAGGTATTTCCACAGATACGCAGTATTTT. Residues: CASSERGISTDTQYF.

This clonotype came up a few times. This chain joins TRBV30 and TRBJ1-1; unclear D gene. The germline gives CDR1 GTSNPN, CDR2 SVGIG (reference sequence). The CDR3 spans 13 residues. The V gene lost 0 bases and the J gene lost 1 base, with 6 bases spanning the gap. This chain's CDR3 is CAWSVLGNTEAFF. CDR3 sequence (DNA): TGTGCCTGGAGTGTACTAGGGAACACTGAAGCTTTCTTT.

Only a few counts were recorded for this clonotype. The chain couples TRBV3-1 to TRBJ2-1, with 11 bases that match TRBD2. Germline CDR1 is LGHDT and CDR2 is YNNKEL (reference sequence). The CDR3 runs 17 residues. Losses at the gene ends were 5 bases for V and 8 bases for J; bases not matched to a gene: 14. The CDR3 loop reads CASSVAGGTHRGDEQFF. The CDR3 coding sequence is TGTGCCAGCAGCGTAGCGGGGGGGACCCATCGGGGCGATGAGCAGTTCTTC.